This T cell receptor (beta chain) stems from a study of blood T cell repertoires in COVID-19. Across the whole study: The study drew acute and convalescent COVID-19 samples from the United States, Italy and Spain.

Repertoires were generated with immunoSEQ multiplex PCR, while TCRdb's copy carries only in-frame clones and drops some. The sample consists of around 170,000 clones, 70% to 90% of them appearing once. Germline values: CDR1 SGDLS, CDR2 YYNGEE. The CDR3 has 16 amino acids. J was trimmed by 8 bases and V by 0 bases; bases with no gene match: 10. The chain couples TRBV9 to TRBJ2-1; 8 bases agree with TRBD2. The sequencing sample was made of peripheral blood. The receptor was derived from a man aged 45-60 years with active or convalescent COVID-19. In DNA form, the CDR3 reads TGTGCCAGCAGCGTAGATGGCGGGAGGTTTGGCGATGAGCAGTTCTTC. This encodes CASSVDGGRFGDEQFF.